One sample yielded the 12 T cell receptor beta chains listed below, sequenced in a study of blood T cells in healthy people across ages. Primed by a sample-barcoded 5' primer and a J-beta primer mix, a second PCR proceeded for roughly 6 to 12 cycles. Each CDR3 protein is one row after TCRdb ran MiXCR on the 5' RACE reads. The table lists about 970,000 distinct CDR3 sequences, roughly 47% of them singletons. The specimen was blood. These TCRs come from a woman aged 60-70 years in good health.

The table lists this clonotype with a few counts. V and J are TRBV2 and TRBJ2-5, with 7 bases that match TRBD1. Trimming cost V 8 bases and J 7 bases; bases outside gene matches: 16. This CDR3 has 15 residues. Germline V gene data show CDR1 as SNHLY and CDR2 as FYNNEI. CDR3: CASSERDSHRWTQYF. Written as DNA, the CDR3 is TGTGCCAGCTCCGAAAGGGACAGTCATCGTTGGACCCAGTACTTC.

This chain joins TRBV9 and TRBJ1-5; 7 nucleotides line up with TRBD1. J lost 6 bases, V lost 4 bases, and 10 bases had no gene match. This CDR3 region has 15 residues. CDR1 is SGDLS, CDR2 YYNGEE, per germline. The chain's CDR3 is CASSMGQIPGQPQHF. Here the CDR3 DNA reads TGTGCCAGCAGCATGGGACAGATCCCCGGTCAGCCCCAGCATTTT.

This sequence joins TRBV6-1 and TRBJ2-7; D uncertain. Trimming pared 1 base from V and 6 bases from J, leaving 10 bases between. Germline lookup yields CDR1 MNHNS and CDR2 SASEGT. The CDR3 totals 13 residues. CDR3 residues: CASSEDSFGEQYF. In DNA, the CDR3 is TGTGCCAGCAGTGAAGACTCGTTTGGCGAGCAGTACTTC.

V usage is TRBV6-5 and J usage is TRBJ2-2, with 11 bases lining up with TRBD2. The germline V gene encodes CDR1 MNHEY and CDR2 SVGAGI. Losses at the gene ends were 0 bases for V and 5 bases for J; bases not matched to a gene: 17. CDR3 length: 21 residues. The CDR3 bases are TGTGCCAGCAGTTACTCCTCATTACGGATTAGCGGGAGGGCCCATACCGGGGAGCTGTTTTTT. Amino acids: CASSYSSLRISGRAHTGELFF.

This clonotype appeared a single time. The chain has TRBV13 and TRBJ1-1; no firm D call. V was trimmed by 3 bases and J by 1 base, leaving 9 bases between them. The CDR3 sequence is 14 residues long. CDR1 is PRHDT and CDR2 is FYEKMQ in the germline V gene (reference sequence). The CDR3 DNA is TGTGCCAGCAGCTTGCGGCTTGCGAACACTGAAGCTTTCTTT. Its translation: CASSLRLANTEAFF.

V and J are TRBV29-1 and TRBJ2-7, with 7 bases aligning to TRBD1. Losses at the gene ends were 7 bases for V and 4 bases for J; bases not matched to a gene: 10. This CDR3 is built from 13 residues. Germline V gene data show CDR1 as SQVTM and CDR2 as ANQGSEA. The CDR3 nucleotides read TGCAGCGCGGTAGGGGACAGCAAATACGAGCAGTACTTC. It specifies CSAVGDSKYEQYF.

The sample holds a few counts of this clonotype. The V gene is TRBV14, the J gene TRBJ2-7, with TRBD2 matching over 13 bases. Germline assignment: CDR1 SGHDN and CDR2 FVKESK. The CDR3 covers 20 residues. The trim removed 9 bases at V and 1 base at J, leaving 21 bases unmatched. The CDR3 region is CASRDRILRTSGSRSYEQYF. CDR3 bases: TGTGCCAGTCGGGACAGGATACTTCGGACTAGCGGGAGTCGGTCCTACGAGCAGTACTTC.

A few counts support this clonotype. The chain recombines TRBV20-1 with TRBJ2-3, with TRBD2 identical over 12 bases. The CDR3 contains 19 residues. Germline CDR1 reads DFQATT; CDR2 reads SNEGSKA (reference sequence). V was pared by 4 bases and J by 6 bases, with 20 bases of the junction left unmatched. The CDR3 DNA reads TGCAGTGCTAATCCTAGAGGACTAGCGGGACGGGGTGGGTCGGATACGCAGTATTTT. This encodes CSANPRGLAGRGGSDTQYF.

This clonotype was observed a handful of times. This sequence joins TRBV27 and TRBJ2-5; 15 positions agree with TRBD2. The trim removed 5 bases at V and 2 bases at J, leaving 21 bases unmatched. Germline V gene sequence: CDR1 MNHEY, CDR2 SMNVEV (reference sequence). The CDR3 has 22 residues. CDR3 in DNA: TGTGCCAGCAGTCCGATGGGGAGGGCCCCAAGGACTAGCGGGAGGGTTCAAGAGACCCAGTACTTC. It specifies CASSPMGRAPRTSGRVQETQYF.

The chain links TRBV15 to TRBJ2-1; 9 positions match TRBD1. CDR3 length equals 15 residues. Germline CDR1 is LNHNV and CDR2 is YYDKDF (reference sequence). J lost 6 bases, V lost 0 bases, and 3 bases had no gene match. For the CDR3, the DNA is TGTGCCACCAGCAGAGAGGGACAGGGCACCAATGAGCAGTTCTTC. Its protein product is CATSREGQGTNEQFF.

The chain recombines TRBV5-1 with TRBJ2-3; 10 nucleotides agree with TRBD2. CDR1 and CDR2 from the germline V gene are SGHRS and YFSETQ. After removal of 6 bases from V and 2 bases from J, the junction contained 6 bases not matched to a gene. This CDR3 has 15 residues. The CDR3, as DNA: TGCGCCAGCACCATAGCGGGAGGACACACAGATACGCAGTATTTT. Its translation is CASTIAGGHTDTQYF.

J is TRBJ2-3 and V is TRBV28; 8 bases line up with TRBD1. This CDR3 is 14 amino acids long. The V and J ends lost 5 bases and 9 bases, in that order; junction bases with no gene match: 10. The germline V gene has CDR1 MDHEN and CDR2 SYDVKM. The DNA of the CDR3 is TGTGCCAGCAGTCAAGGGACAGGTTTAAAGACGCAGTATTTT. It is translated as CASSQGTGLKTQYF.